Given below is one T cell receptor beta chain in context. The source of the sample is a study of blood T cell repertoires in COVID-19. In the authors' methods: Amplified reference gene primers provided the basis for estimating nucleated cell counts. Repertoires were generated with immunoSEQ multiplex PCR, while TCRdb's copy carries only in-frame clones and drops some. That table gives V, J and clone size, and the DNA gave D and trimming. In the table there are some 180,000 clones, about 85% of which are singletons. The receptor comes from a woman aged 55 to 70 with acute or convalescent COVID-19. Sequencing input: peripheral blood.

CDR3 amino acids: CATSGVIGGEQYF. The CDR3 nucleotides are TGTGCCACCAGTGGGGTCATTGGAGGGGAGCAGTACTTC. The V gene is TRBV24-1, the J gene TRBJ2-7; the D gene is possibly TRBD2 (6 bases). CDR3 size: 13 residues. V lost 5 bases to trimming and J lost 7 bases, with 14 bases between them. Looked up from germline, CDR1 is KGHDR and CDR2 is SFDVKD.